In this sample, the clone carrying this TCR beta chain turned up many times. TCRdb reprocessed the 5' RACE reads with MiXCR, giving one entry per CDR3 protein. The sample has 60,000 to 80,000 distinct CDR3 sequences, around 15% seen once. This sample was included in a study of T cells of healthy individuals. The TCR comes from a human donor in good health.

CDR3 protein: CASTSLWGGVTRSPLHF. CDR3 sequence (DNA): TGTGCCAGCACTTCCCTTTGGGGGGGGGTTACAAGATCACCCCTCCACTTT. This rearrangement joins TRBV28 to TRBJ1-6; tentative D call: TRBD1 (5 bases). CDR1 is MDHEN and CDR2 is SYDVKM in the germline V gene. V gave up 7 bases and J gave up 10 bases, with 26 bases separating them. The CDR3 has 17 residues.